This T cell receptor (beta chain) was found in a study of cytomegalovirus exposure and HLA in healthy donors. Study-wide findings and caveats: Specificity for CMV antigens was confirmed in vitro for a few of the CMV-associated chains. Associated with HLA alleles at 0.05 false discovery rate in a later analysis were about 17,000 TCR beta sequences. Analysis was performed later, and it showed HLA-associated TCR beta chains to be more clonally expanded than equally common others.

As regards this clone: Antigen specificity is unknown.

Both 60 Vbeta primers and 13 Jbeta primers went into the PCR. The method was immunoSEQ multiplex PCR; TCRdb's version includes in-frame clones alone and lacks a portion of them. The sample comprises approximately 200,000 clones, 70% to 85% of which are singletons, and 0.22% rests with the top ten. This CDR3 contains 17 residues. V dropped 1 base and J dropped 5 bases, with 21 bases sitting between them. Germline CDR1 and CDR2: SGDLS and YYNGEE. This sequence originates from a girl under 10 years old in good health and CMV-seronegative. The chain has TRBV9 and TRBJ2-5; D is unclear. Sequencing input: PBMCs. The CDR3 nucleotides are TGTGCCAGCAGCGTAAGTGTCGAAGCTTCCTTTGCCGAGACCCAGTACTTC. Its protein product is CASSVSVEASFAETQYF.